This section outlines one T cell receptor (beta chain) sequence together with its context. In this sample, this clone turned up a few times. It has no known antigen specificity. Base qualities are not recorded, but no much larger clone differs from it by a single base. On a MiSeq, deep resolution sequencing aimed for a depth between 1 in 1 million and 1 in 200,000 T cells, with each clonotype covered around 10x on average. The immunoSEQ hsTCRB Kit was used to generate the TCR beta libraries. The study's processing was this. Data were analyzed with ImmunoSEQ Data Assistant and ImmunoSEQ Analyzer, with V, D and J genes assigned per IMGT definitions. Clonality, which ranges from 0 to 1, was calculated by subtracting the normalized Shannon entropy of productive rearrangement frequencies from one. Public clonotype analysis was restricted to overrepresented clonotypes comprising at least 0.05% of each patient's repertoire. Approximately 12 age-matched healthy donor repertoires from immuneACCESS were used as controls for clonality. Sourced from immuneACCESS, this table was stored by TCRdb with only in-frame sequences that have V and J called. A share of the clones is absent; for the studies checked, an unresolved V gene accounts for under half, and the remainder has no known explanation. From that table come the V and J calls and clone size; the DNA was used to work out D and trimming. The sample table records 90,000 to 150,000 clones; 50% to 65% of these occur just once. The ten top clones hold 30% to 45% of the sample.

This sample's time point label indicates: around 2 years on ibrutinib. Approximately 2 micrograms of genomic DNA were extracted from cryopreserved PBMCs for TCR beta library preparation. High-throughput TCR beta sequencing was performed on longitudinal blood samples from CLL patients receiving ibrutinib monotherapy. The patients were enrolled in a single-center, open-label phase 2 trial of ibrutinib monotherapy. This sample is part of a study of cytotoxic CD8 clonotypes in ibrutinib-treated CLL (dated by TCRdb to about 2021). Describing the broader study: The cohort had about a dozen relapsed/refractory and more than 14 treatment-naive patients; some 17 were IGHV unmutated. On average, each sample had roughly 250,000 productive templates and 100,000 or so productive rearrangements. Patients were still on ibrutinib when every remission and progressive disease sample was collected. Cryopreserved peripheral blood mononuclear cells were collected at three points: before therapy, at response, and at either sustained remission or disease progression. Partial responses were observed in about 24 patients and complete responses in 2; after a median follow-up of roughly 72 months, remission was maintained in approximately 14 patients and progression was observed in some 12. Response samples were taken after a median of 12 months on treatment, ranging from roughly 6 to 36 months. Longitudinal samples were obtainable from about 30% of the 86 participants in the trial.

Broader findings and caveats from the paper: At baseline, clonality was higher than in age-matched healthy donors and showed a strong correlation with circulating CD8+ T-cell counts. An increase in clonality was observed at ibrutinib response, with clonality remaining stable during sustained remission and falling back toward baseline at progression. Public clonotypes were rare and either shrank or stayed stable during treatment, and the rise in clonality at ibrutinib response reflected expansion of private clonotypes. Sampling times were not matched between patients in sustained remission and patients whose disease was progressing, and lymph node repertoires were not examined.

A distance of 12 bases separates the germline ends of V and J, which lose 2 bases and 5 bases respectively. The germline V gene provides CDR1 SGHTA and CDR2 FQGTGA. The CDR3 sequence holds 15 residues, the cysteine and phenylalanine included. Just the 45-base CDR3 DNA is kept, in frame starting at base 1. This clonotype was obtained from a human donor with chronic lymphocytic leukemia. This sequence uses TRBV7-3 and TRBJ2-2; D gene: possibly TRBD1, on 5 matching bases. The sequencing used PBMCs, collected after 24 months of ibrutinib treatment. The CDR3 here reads CASSLQGTETGELFF. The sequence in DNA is TGTGCCAGCAGCTTACAGGGAACGGAAACCGGGGAGCTGTTTTTT.